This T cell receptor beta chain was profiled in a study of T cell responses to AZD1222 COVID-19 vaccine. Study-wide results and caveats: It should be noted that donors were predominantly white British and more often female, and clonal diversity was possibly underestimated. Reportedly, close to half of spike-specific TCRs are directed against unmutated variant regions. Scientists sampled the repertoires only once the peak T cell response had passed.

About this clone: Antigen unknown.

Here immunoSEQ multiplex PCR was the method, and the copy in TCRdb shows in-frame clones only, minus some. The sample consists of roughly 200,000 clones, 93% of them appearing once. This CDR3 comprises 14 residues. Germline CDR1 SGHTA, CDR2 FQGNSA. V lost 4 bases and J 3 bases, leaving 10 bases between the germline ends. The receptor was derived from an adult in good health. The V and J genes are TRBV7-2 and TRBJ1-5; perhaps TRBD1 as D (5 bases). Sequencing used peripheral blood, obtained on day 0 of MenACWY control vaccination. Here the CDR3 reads CASSSGTSNQPQHF. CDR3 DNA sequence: TGTGCCAGCAGCTCCGGGACTTCCAATCAGCCCCAGCATTTT.